This T cell receptor (beta chain) was sequenced for a study of cytomegalovirus exposure and HLA in healthy donors. J was trimmed by 4 bases and V by 8 bases; bases with no gene match: 10. In germline, CDR1 is MDHEN, CDR2 SYDVKM. This CDR3 is 15 amino acids long. The table came from immunoSEQ multiplex PCR; TCRdb's copy has only in-frame clones and leaves some out. Of roughly 150,000 clones listed, 70% to 90% are singletons. The specimen was PBMCs. This receptor was taken from a young woman in good health and CMV-seronegative. V and J are TRBV28 and TRBJ2-1, with 8 bases lining up with TRBD2. CDR3 bases: TGTGCCAGCGCAACAGGGACTAGTACTTACAATGAGCAGTTCTTC. Residues: CASATGTSTYNEQFF.